These T cell receptor beta chains were read from a single sample in a study of blood T cells in healthy people across ages. TCRdb processed the 5' RACE reads anew with MiXCR; each CDR3 protein has one entry. Among some 1.4 million distinct CDR3 sequences listed, around two fifths were seen once. Sequencing was performed on blood. Receptors were obtained from a woman under 30 in good health. Each CDR3 is given with its conserved first and last residue. Fields, in order: clone size, J gene, D gene, V gene, CDR3 protein, CDR3 DNA. The D gene is left open where the match is weak. Size tells how often a clone was seen (once, few, many) or the class of an expanded clone, and some rows leave it out.

>few|TRBJ2-1|TRBD1|TRBV2
CASSGTGPYNEQFF
TGTGCCAGCAGTGGGACAGGACCATACAATGAGCAGTTCTTC
>NA|TRBJ2-7|TRBD2|TRBV5-1
CASSLFQAGGSYEQYF
TGCGCCAGCAGCTTGTTTCAAGCGGGGGGTTCCTACGAGCAGTACTTC
>NA|TRBJ1-6|NA|TRBV20-1
CSARPGGPLGPPLHF
TGCAGTGCTAGGCCGGGGGGACCCCTCGGCCCACCCCTCCACTTT
>many|TRBJ2-7|NA|TRBV28
CASNWPGDYEQYF
TGTGCCAGCAATTGGCCAGGGGACTACGAGCAGTACTTC
>few|TRBJ2-6|NA|TRBV2
CASSLRGKLSSGANVLTF
TGTGCCAGCAGCCTAAGGGGGAAGCTATCGTCTGGGGCCAACGTCCTGACTTTC
>NA|TRBJ1-1|NA|TRBV27
CASSLAVGSAEAFF
TGTGCCAGCAGCCTCGCTGTAGGGAGCGCTGAAGCTTTCTTT
>once|TRBJ1-6|NA|TRBV27
CASRRADPNSPLHF
TGTGCCAGCAGACGGGCGGATCCTAATTCACCCCTCCACTTT
>NA|TRBJ2-7|NA|TRBV3-1
CASSLMGDRGAFTSYEQYF
TGTGCCAGCAGCCTCATGGGGGACCGAGGAGCCTTCACATCCTACGAGCAGTACTTC
>NA|TRBJ2-7|TRBD2|TRBV12-5
CASGLGLAGPSYEQYF
TGTGCTAGTGGTTTGGGTCTAGCGGGACCTAGCTACGAGCAGTACTTC
>NA|TRBJ1-6|TRBD1|TRBV9
CASSEADRGWENSPLHF
TGTGCCAGCAGCGAGGCGGACAGGGGATGGGAAAATTCACCCCTCCACTTT
>few|TRBJ2-7|NA|TRBV21-1
CASSKKTKTGNSYEQYF
TGTGCCAGCAGCAAAAAGACCAAGACAGGGAATAGTTACGAGCAGTACTTC
>few|TRBJ2-3|TRBD2|TRBV7-2
CASSSGGRVTDTQYF
TGTGCCAGCAGCTCCGGCGGGAGGGTCACAGATACGCAGTATTTT
>NA|TRBJ2-3|TRBD2|TRBV10-3
CAISGLAADTDTQYF
TGTGCCATCAGCGGACTAGCGGCGGACACAGATACGCAGTATTTT
>NA|TRBJ1-1|NA|TRBV6-5
CASSAGLKNTEAFF
TGTGCCAGCAGTGCGGGGCTTAAGAACACTGAAGCTTTCTTT
>NA|TRBJ2-4|TRBD1|TRBV9
CASSPWTGTSYEQYF
TGTGCCAGCAGCCCTTGGACAGGGACATCCTATGAGCAGTACTTC
>NA|TRBJ2-5|NA|TRBV7-9
CASSWGQVETQYF
TGTGCCAGCAGCTGGGGACAAGTCGAGACCCAGTACTTC
>NA|TRBJ1-1|NA|TRBV6-1
CASKPTGTGDTEAFF
TGTGCCAGTAAGCCCACCGGGACCGGCGACACTGAAGCTTTCTTT
>NA|TRBJ2-7|TRBD2|TRBV11-2
CASSLGPAGGSYEQYF
TGTGCCAGCAGCTTAGGACCAGCGGGAGGGTCCTACGAGCAGTACTTC
>NA|TRBJ1-4|TRBD1|TRBV4-1
CASSQPGTGIREKLFF
TGCGCCAGCAGCCAACCTGGGACAGGGATTCGGGAAAAACTGTTTTTT
>NA|TRBJ2-7|NA|TRBV20-1
CSARYGTLEFYEQYF
TGCAGTGCCCGGTACGGGACATTGGAATTCTACGAGCAGTACTTC